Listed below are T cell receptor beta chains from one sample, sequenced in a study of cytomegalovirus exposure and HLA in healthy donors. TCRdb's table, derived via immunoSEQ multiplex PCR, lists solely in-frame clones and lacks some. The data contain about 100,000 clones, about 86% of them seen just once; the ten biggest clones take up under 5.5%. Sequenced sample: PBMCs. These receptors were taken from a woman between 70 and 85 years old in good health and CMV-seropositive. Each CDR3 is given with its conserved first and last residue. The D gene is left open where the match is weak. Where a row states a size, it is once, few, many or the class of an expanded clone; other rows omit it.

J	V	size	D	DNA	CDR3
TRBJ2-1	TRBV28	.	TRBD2	TGTGCCAGCAGTTTGCGGGAGCTCCACAATGAGCAGTTCTTC	CASSLRELHNEQFF
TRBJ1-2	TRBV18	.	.	TGTGCCAGCTCACCCGTCCCGAGGGATGGCTACACCTTC	CASSPVPRDGYTF
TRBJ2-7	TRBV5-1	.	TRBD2	TGCGCCAGCAGCCTGACCCTAGCGGGAGGGTGGTACGAGCAGTACTTC	CASSLTLAGGWYEQYF
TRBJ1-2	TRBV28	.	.	TGTGCCAGCCAAAATAACTATGGCTACACCTTC	CASQNNYGYTF
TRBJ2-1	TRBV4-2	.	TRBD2	TGTGCCAGCAGCCAGTTCCGACAGCGGGAAATCAATGAGCAGTTCTTC	CASSQFRQREINEQFF
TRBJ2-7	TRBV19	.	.	TGTGCCAGTAGTATAATGAACAGCCACGAGCAGTACTTC	CASSIMNSHEQYF
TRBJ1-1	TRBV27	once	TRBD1	TGTGCCAGCAGTTTGAAAGGGGGCATCGGTGAAGCTTTCTTT	CASSLKGGIGEAFF
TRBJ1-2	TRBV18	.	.	TGTGCCAGCTCACCGGACAGATATGGCTACACCTTC	CASSPDRYGYTF
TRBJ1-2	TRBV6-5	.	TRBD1	TGTGCCAGCAGTTACCGGGACAGGGTATCTAACTATGGCTACACCTTC	CASSYRDRVSNYGYTF
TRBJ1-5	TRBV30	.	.	TGTGCCTGGAGTGTGCAGGGAAGTCAGCCCCAGCATTTT	CAWSVQGSQPQHF
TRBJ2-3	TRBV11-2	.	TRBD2	TGTGCCAGCAGCCCGCGCGGGGGGGATACGCAGTATTTT	CASSPRGGDTQYF
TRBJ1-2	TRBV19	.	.	TGTGCCAGTAGTAGAGCGGACTATGGCTACACCTTC	CASSRADYGYTF
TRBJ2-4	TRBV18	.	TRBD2	TGTGCCAGCTCACCAACCCCGGGGGGGGTTGGTCCAACTCTAGCCAAAAACATTCAGTACTTC	CASSPTPGGVGPTLAKNIQYF
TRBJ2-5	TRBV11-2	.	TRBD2	TGTGCCAGCAGCTCCGGGACTAGACAAGAGACCCAGTACTTC	CASSSGTRQETQYF
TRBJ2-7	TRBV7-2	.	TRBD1	TGTGCCAGCAGCTTAGGACAGGGACCTCTAGAGCAGTACTTC	CASSLGQGPLEQYF
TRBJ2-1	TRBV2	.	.	TGTGCCAGCGGGAGGAGCTCCTACAATGAGCAGTTCTTC	CASGRSSYNEQFF
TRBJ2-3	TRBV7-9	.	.	TGTGCCAGCAGCTCCCCCAGGGGGAGGACAGATACGCAGTATTTT	CASSSPRGRTDTQYF